Shown below are 26 T cell receptor beta chains from a single sample sequenced in a study of regulatory T cells in long-lasting Graves disease. Time point given: persistent/refractory GD, antithyroid drugs over 5 years with positive TRAb. Extracted PBMC RNA gave rise to the TCR library. Library construction for TCR beta used iRepertoire HTBI primers and Arm-PCR of CDR3 regions. One entry per CDR3 protein, called by TCRdb with MiXCR from the multiplex PCR reads. The sample includes about 470,000 distinct CDR3 sequences, 20% of them seen just once. This material consisted of peripheral blood mononuclear cells (PBMCs), taken when the disease was refractory, from a patient treated with antithyroid drugs. The receptor set was obtained from a female donor with Graves disease.

This clonotype was counted a few times. Given a much more abundant clone one base away, this may be a read error. The chain is built from TRBV30 and TRBJ1-1; D uncertain. Germline V gives CDR1 GTSNPN, CDR2 SVGIG (reference sequence). This CDR3 contains 12 residues. V was cut by 7 bases and J by 0 bases, with 9 bases left in between. In DNA, the CDR3 is TGTGCCTTGCAGGTCATGAACACTGAAGCTTTCTTT. Amino acid sequence: CALQVMNTEAFF.

This clonotype was seen at least ten times. The chain uses TRBV28 and TRBJ2-5; 8 nucleotides agree with TRBD1. V shed 5 bases and J 5 bases; nucleotides not matched to a gene: 10. In germline, CDR1 is MDHEN, CDR2 SYDVKM. This CDR3 is 15 amino acids long. The CDR3 loop is CASSPPTGEFETQYF. The DNA for the CDR3 is TGTGCCAGCAGTCCCCCGACAGGGGAATTTGAGACCCAGTACTTC.

The gene calls are TRBV28 and TRBJ2-1, with D uncertain. Trimming left V 5 bases short and J 7 bases short, with 15 bases between. Germline CDR1 reads MDHEN; CDR2 reads SYDVKM. The CDR3 covers 14 residues. The CDR3 spells CASSILARSNEQFF. CDR3 nucleotide sequence: TGTGCCAGCAGTATCCTCGCCAGATCGAATGAGCAGTTCTTC.

The chain has TRBV7-2 and TRBJ2-7, with D perhaps matching TRBD1 (5 bases). This CDR3 has 14 amino acids. V was trimmed by 5 bases and J by 1 base, leaving 12 bases between them. CDR1 SGHTA and CDR2 FQGNSA come from the germline V gene. Here the CDR3 DNA reads TGTGCCAGCAGCCGCCTGGACACATCCTACGAGCAGTACTTC. It specifies CASSRLDTSYEQYF.

As for this clonotype: Mismatch with germline at one junction end may stem from a read error. The chain links TRBV6-1 to TRBJ2-5; 13 bases agree with TRBD2. This CDR3 has 14 amino acids. Germline V gene data show CDR1 as MNHNS and CDR2 as SASEGT. Here the CDR3 reads CASSSTSGRAGSHF. The CDR3 coding sequence is TGTGCCAGCAGCTCTACTAGCGGGAGGGCCGGAAGTCACTTC.

The J gene is TRBJ2-7, the V gene TRBV2; D gene uncertain. Germline loops: CDR1 SNHLY, CDR2 FYNNEI. V was shortened by 6 bases and J by 0 bases, with 21 bases between the two germline ends. The CDR3 has 17 residues. The CDR3: CASSLRRGSQYSYEQYF. The CDR3 nucleotides are TGTGCCAGCAGCCTCCGGCGCGGCAGCCAATACTCCTACGAGCAGTACTTC. The full variable domain, with the rest looked up from reference TRBV2 and TRBJ2-7, is EPEVTQTPSHQVTQMGQEVILRCVPISNHLYFYWYRQILGQKVEFLVSFYNNEISEKSEIFDDQFSVERPDGSNFTLKIRSTKLEDSAMYFCASSLRRGSQYSYEQYFGPGTRLTVT.

This clonotype was seen a single time. This rearrangement joins TRBV6-1 to TRBJ2-6; perhaps TRBD1 as D (6 bases). The V gene's germline CDR1 is MNHNS and CDR2 SASEGT. The CDR3 has 19 amino acids. Trimming took 6 bases from V and 0 from J, leaving 21 bases between them. Written as DNA, the CDR3 is TGTGCCAGCAGGCAACTTGGGGGCGCGAGGGACTCTGGGGCCAACGTCCTGACTTTC. Amino acid sequence: CASRQLGGARDSGANVLTF.

This clonotype appeared many times. The V call is TRBV28, the J call TRBJ2-7, with unresolved D. Trimming cost V 3 bases and J 6 bases, with 15 bases left between them. There are 14 residues in the CDR3. The V gene's germline CDR1 is MDHEN and CDR2 SYDVKM. The CDR3: CASSLTESAAEQYF. In DNA, the CDR3 is TGTGCCAGCAGTTTGACCGAGTCGGCGGCCGAGCAGTACTTC. The full variable domain, rest sourced from reference TRBV28 and TRBJ2-7, is DVKVTQSSRYLVKRTGEKVFLECVQDMDHENMFWYRQDPGLGLRLIYFSYDVKMKEKGDIPEGYSVSREKKERFSLILESASTNQTSMYLCASSLTESAAEQYFGPGTRLTVT.

This clonotype came up a few times. The rearrangement joins TRBV6-2 or TRBV6-3 to TRBJ1-4, with D hard to call. Looked up from germline, CDR1 is MNHEY and CDR2 is SVGEGT. V was shortened by 6 bases and J by 8 bases, with 22 bases between the two germline ends. This CDR3 comprises 16 residues. The CDR3, as DNA: TGTGCCAGCAGCCAAGGAAGGAGGCTCGCTGTGGAAAAACTGTTTTTT. Its protein is CASSQGRRLAVEKLFF.

This clonotype was detected many times. The V gene is TRBV11-2, the J gene TRBJ2-7; D gene ambiguous. This CDR3 contains 13 residues. Between the trimmed V and J ends, which lost 3 bases and 6 bases, there was a span of 12 bases. Germline V gives CDR1 SGHAT, CDR2 FQNNGV. CDR3 bases: TGTGCCAGCAGCTTGGGCCTCTCGGGCGAGCAGTACTTC. This sequence encodes CASSLGLSGEQYF.

As regards this clonotype: A much larger clone lies a single base off, so this may be a read error. The genes are TRBV3-1 and TRBJ1-4; the D is unclear. The CDR3 extends over 12 amino acids. Germline V gives CDR1 LGHDT, CDR2 YNNKEL (reference sequence). CDR3 nucleotides: TGTGCCAACAGCCGAATTAATGAAAAACTGTTTTTT. Translating it yields CANSRINEKLFF.

This clonotype was observed a handful of times. The chain recombines TRBV14 with TRBJ1-2; D may be TRBD1 (6 bases). Trimming took 4 bases from V and 7 from J, leaving 13 bases between them. CDR3 length equals 13 residues. Germline V lookup: CDR1 SGHDN, CDR2 FVKESK. CDR3 in amino acids: CASSLKAGAGYTF. The CDR3 DNA is TGTGCCAGCAGCCTTAAGGCAGGGGCTGGCTACACCTTC.

The table lists this clonotype with many counts. This chain connects TRBV11-2 to TRBJ2-7; weak D call: TRBD1 (6 bases). The CDR3 has 14 amino acids. Trimming took off 5 bases at V and 0 bases at J, with 11 bases between the two ends. Germline V gene data show CDR1 as SGHAT and CDR2 as FQNNGV. CDR3 residues: CASSMTGASYEQYF. In DNA form, the CDR3 reads TGTGCCAGCAGCATGACAGGAGCCTCCTACGAGCAGTACTTC.

The rearrangement links TRBV7-9 to TRBJ2-5, with TRBD2 matching 11 bases. This CDR3 is 15 amino acids long. The J segment lost 7 bases and the V segment lost 5 bases, leaving 9 bases of the junction unmatched. Germline lookup yields CDR1 SEHNR and CDR2 FQNEAQ (reference sequence). The DNA for the CDR3 is TGTGCCAGCAGCCCAACTAGCGGGAGCGCGGGGACCCAGTACTTC. The encoded protein is CASSPTSGSAGTQYF.

This clonotype was picked up many times. The chain recombines TRBV2 with TRBJ1-5, with 8 nucleotides matching TRBD1. The germline V gene encodes CDR1 SNHLY and CDR2 FYNNEI. J lost 11 bases, V lost 5 bases, and 8 bases had no gene match. The CDR3 totals 13 residues. The CDR3 region has the DNA TGTGCCAGCAGTCGGACAGGGCGGAGGACCCAGCATTTT. Its protein is CASSRTGRRTQHF.

In its sample, this clonotype was seen many times. Compared with germline, one end of the junction differs, possibly owing to a read error. The gene calls are TRBV27 and TRBJ1-4; TRBD1 aligns across 8 bases. The CDR3 consists of 14 residues. Germline V lookup: CDR1 MNHEY, CDR2 SMNVEV (reference sequence). The CDR3: CASSAQGAGEKLFF. CDR3 bases: TGTGCCAGCAGTGCCCAGGGGGCGGGAGAAAAACTGTTCTTT.

This clonotype was picked up many times. This chain connects TRBV20-1 to TRBJ2-7; 7 nucleotides line up with TRBD2. CDR3 length: 15 amino acids. V lost 0 bases, J lost 6 bases, and 11 bases stayed unmatched. Germline lookup yields CDR1 DFQATT and CDR2 SNEGSKA (reference sequence). For the CDR3, the DNA is TGCAGTGCTAGAGATTCGCGCGGGAGTGGCTTCGAGCAGTACTTC. It encodes CSARDSRGSGFEQYF.

The rearrangement links TRBV6-2 or TRBV6-3 to TRBJ2-3, with D hard to call. The germline V gene encodes CDR1 MNHEY and CDR2 SVGEGT. The CDR3 spans 15 residues. Trimming left V 6 bases short and J 0 bases short, with 13 bases between. The CDR3 DNA reads as TGTGCCAGCAGCTACATCGAGACGAGCACAGATACGCAGTATTTT. This codes for CASSYIETSTDTQYF.

This clonotype has a handful of counts. The chain is built from TRBV5-5 and TRBJ1-2; D is undetermined. Germline values: CDR1 SGHKS, CDR2 YYEKEE (reference sequence). The CDR3 sequence is 14 residues long. Trimming removed 2 bases from V and 3 bases from J, with 11 bases in between. In DNA, the CDR3 is TGTGCCAGCAGCTTTTTTCCTGATGACTATGGCTACACCTTC. Its translation: CASSFFPDDYGYTF.

Ten or more counts support this clonotype. The gene calls are TRBV7-2 and TRBJ1-3; no reliable D call. Per germline, CDR1 SGHTA and CDR2 FQGNSA. The CDR3 covers 14 residues. V lost 5 bases and J 1 base, leaving 9 bases between the germline ends. The DNA of the CDR3 is TGTGCCAGCAGCCGAGGACTGTCTGGAAACACCATATATTTT. It codes for CASSRGLSGNTIYF.

In nucleotides, the CDR3 is TGTGCCAGTAGTCCTATGATGGGACTGAGCAATCAGCCCCAGCATTTT. Residues: CASSPMMGLSNQPQHF. This chain uses TRBV19 with TRBJ1-5; weak D call: TRBD1 (5 bases). Germline-derived CDR1 and CDR2 are LNHDA and SQIVND (reference sequence). The CDR3 contains 16 residues. V gave up 5 bases and J gave up 1 base, with 15 bases separating them.

This clonotype has a handful of counts. J is TRBJ2-2 and V is TRBV20-1, with a weak D call TRBD2 (5 bases). With 5 bases removed from V and 7 bases from J, the gap between germline ends came to 35 bases. CDR3 length: 20 residues. Looked up from germline, CDR1 is DFQATT and CDR2 is SNEGSKA (reference sequence). CDR3 region: CSAGERLTMEYGERRGELFF. The CDR3 DNA reads as TGCAGTGCTGGGGAACGTCTAACTATGGAGTATGGGGAGCGTCGCGGGGAGCTGTTTTTT.

This clonotype was counted many times. The CDR3 bases are TGTGCCAGCAGTCCAGGACAGCTCAATGAAAAACTGTTTTTT. Translated: CASSPGQLNEKLFF. The V and J genes are TRBV13 and TRBJ1-4; D is perhaps TRBD1 (6 bases). The CDR3 contains 14 residues. Germline CDR1 is PRHDT and CDR2 is FYEKMQ (reference sequence). V lost 6 bases and J lost 5, with 13 bases in between.

The gene calls are TRBV20-1 and TRBJ2-7; the D gene is possibly TRBD2 (7 bases). This CDR3 has 15 amino acids. The V gene lost 5 bases and the J gene lost 2 bases, with 19 bases spanning the gap. Germline V gene sequence: CDR1 DFQATT, CDR2 SNEGSKA (reference sequence). CDR3 bases: TGCAGTGCTTGGGGGGGGGCAGGGTGGACCTACGAGCAGTACTTC. Its protein is CSAWGGAGWTYEQYF.

This clonotype was seen a handful of times. The CDR3 loop reads CASSSGGRDYEQYF. In DNA form, the CDR3 reads TGTGCCAGCAGCTCCGGGGGCAGGGACTACGAGCAGTACTTC. The rearrangement joins TRBV7-9 to TRBJ2-7; D tentatively reads TRBD1 or TRBD2 (6 bases each). The V end lost 4 bases, the J end lost 3 bases, and 13 bases lay between the germline ends. Germline assignment: CDR1 SEHNR and CDR2 FQNEAQ (reference sequence). There are 14 residues in the CDR3.

This chain connects TRBV7-9 to TRBJ1-3; no firm D call. Between the trimmed V and J ends, which lost 8 bases and 0 bases, there was a span of 8 bases. The CDR3 extends over 13 amino acids. Germline CDR1 is SEHNR and CDR2 is FQNEAQ (reference sequence). CDR3 sequence reads: CASAESSGNTIYF. The DNA of the CDR3 is TGTGCCAGCGCCGAGAGCTCTGGAAACACCATATATTTT.